This TCR beta chain was sequenced during a study of T cell responses to AZD1222 COVID-19 vaccine. In the study overall: Pooling covered second doses at about 4 or about 12 weeks.

Method: immunoSEQ multiplex PCR; TCRdb's copy keeps in-frame clones and lacks some. The table includes around 140,000 clones, approximately 90% detected once. The V gene end was trimmed by 5 bases and the J gene end by 5 bases; junction bases not matched to a gene: 4. Germline V gene sequence: CDR1 MNHEY, CDR2 SVGAGI. This CDR3 spans 14 amino acids. About this clone: What it binds is unknown.

Study results and caveats: Every sample of the repertoires postdated the peak T cell response. The sample set comprised mostly white British donors with more females, and clonal diversity was possibly underestimated.

This clonotype was obtained from an adult in good health. Specimen: peripheral blood, collected on day 0 of AZD1222 vaccination. The chain couples TRBV6-5 to TRBJ2-2, with TRBD1 matching over 8 bases. Here the CDR3 DNA reads TGTGCCAGCAGTCCAGGGGGCGGGACCGGGGAGCTGTTTTTT. Translated, it gives CASSPGGGTGELFF.